This T cell receptor beta chain comes out of a study of T cells in Graves' hyperthyroidism and ophthalmopathy (dated by TCRdb to about 2019). Background on the whole study: Peripheral blood was sampled at the time of initial diagnosis, prior to any treatment. After sampling, hyperthyroidism patients received methimazole starting at 30 mg daily, and ophthalmopathy patients received high-dose intravenous methylprednisolone. To identify TCR V-J signatures that set the groups apart, the researchers used a discovery cohort of 100 or so patients, made up of 40 to 45 with Graves' ophthalmopathy and 57 with stable Graves' hyperthyroidism. Prospective prediction of ophthalmopathy was tested in an independent validation cohort of fewer than 20 hyperthyroidism patients and 15 to 17 patients who later progressed to ophthalmopathy. For training and testing, the roughly 100 patients in the discovery cohort were randomly divided in a 7:3 ratio. The study also compared thyroid tissue and blood T-cell repertoires from roughly six Graves' hyperthyroidism patients. The paper reports TCR Vbeta CDR3 sequencing of some 140 peripheral blood samples: some 44 ophthalmopathy, approximately 74 hyperthyroidism and around 17 progressor patients.

Counted from cysteine to phenylalanine, this CDR3 has 14 amino acids. The CDR3 DNA has 42 bases and is translated from base 1. Trimming takes 7 bases from V and 6 bases from J, and the germline ends sit 17 bases apart. Sequences SEHNR (CDR1) and FQNEAQ (CDR2) are obtained from the germline V gene (reference sequence). Here is what the overall study found, with its caveats: Sample size was not statistically predetermined, and blinding of investigators to group allocation was not performed. In validation, the model predicted progression to ophthalmopathy a median of about 6.5 months before onset, with about 70% sensitivity and about 72% specificity. Most expanded thyroid clonotypes (frequency above 0.001) were also found in blood, which suggests that blood repertoires may mirror thyroid immune responses. In cross-validation, a model built on a 13 V-J signature told ophthalmopathy apart from stable hyperthyroidism with approximately 90% sensitivity and roughly 81% specificity, and in testing the same model reached 80%/75%.

In the ophthalmopathy patients, disease was moderately to severely active, with a Clinical Activity Score of 3 or more, a NOSPECS grade of 4 or more, and a duration of less than 3 months. Any patient with an uncontrolled infection, another autoimmune disease, pregnancy or lactation was excluded. Diagnoses were based on clinical symptoms, serum thyroxine and TRAb, thyroid ultrasound and orbital computed tomography. Ficoll-Paque density gradient centrifugation was used to isolate PBMCs from 8.5 to 10 ml of fresh peripheral blood. Total RNA was extracted using Trizol reagent, and RNA quality was assessed on an Agilent 2100 Bioanalyzer. This clonotype was detected only a few times. The clone's antigen remains unknown. Base qualities are not at hand, and no much larger clone is one base apart. The TCR beta CDR3 regions were amplified from RNA transcripts. The first round of RT-PCR for the TCR CDR3 was performed with the HTBI primer set and the Qiagen OneStep RT-PCR kit. A second multiplex PCR round built the libraries, followed by size selection and purification. The libraries were sequenced on an Illumina HiSeq2000 using paired-end 100 bp reads. The paper's data handling went like this. SOAPnuke was used to process the raw data, throwing out any read that contained adapters or uncalled bases, had a mean Phred below 15, or lacked an exact constant-primer or identifier match. COPE v1.2.5 was used to merge high-quality paired reads, and clonotypes were defined as unique nucleotide sequences. MiTCR v1.1 was used to align clonotypes to the IMGT TRBV, TRBD and TRBJ reference segments. Analysis was restricted to V-J combinations with a frequency above 0.0001, which covered roughly 99% of repertoires. A TCS score was defined as the ratio of F50 (clonal expansion) to E x V (chaos), with BLOSUM62-based TCRdist applied between CDR3 peptides within each V-J. Welch's t-statistics and random forest reduced 450 to 600 V-J features to 13, which were used in a naive Bayes classifier (R e1071). TCRdb trimmed the raw reads at Q25, called clones with MiXCR and kept productive beta chains. For every CDR3 protein sequence, its rows merge into one entry that carries the most common genes and DNA. These V and J calls originate from TCRdb's pipeline instead of the authors' own analysis. The sample has some 570,000 distinct CDR3 sequences on record, 15% to 20% of them singletons. Clones ranked in the top ten supply approximately 16% of the sample.

The sequenced material came from blood. This TCR came from a woman aged 18-29 years with Graves' ophthalmopathy. The chain is assembled from TRBV7-9 and TRBJ2-3, with the identity of the D gene unclear. Read as DNA, the sequence is TGTGCCAGCAACTACCCCGAAATATCTGATACGCAGTATTTT. Protein translation: CASNYPEISDTQYF.